This section outlines one T cell receptor beta chain sequence together with its context. The data were taken from a study of blood T cell repertoires in COVID-19. Study-level background: COVID-19 samples, acute and convalescent, were from the United States, Italy and Spain. PBMCs, B-cell-depleted T cells, or T cells were the source of the cDNA or gDNA that made up the material.

Looked up from germline, CDR1 is MNHEY and CDR2 is SVGAGI. V shed 2 bases and J 8 bases; nucleotides not matched to a gene: 8. This CDR3 comprises 15 residues. Per the authors' pipeline: The authors estimated nucleated cell counts from reference gene primer amplification. Measured with immunoSEQ multiplex PCR; TCRdb has only the in-frame clones, and not every one. V and J calls plus clone size are reproduced from that table; the DNA served to infer D and trimming. The table has about 60,000 clones, around 88% seen once; the top ten hold less than 5%. What was sequenced was peripheral blood. The receptor comes from a man aged 55 to 70 with acute or convalescent COVID-19. The gene calls are TRBV6-5 and TRBJ2-1, with 8 bases that match TRBD1. The CDR3 loop is CASSYPGQGADEQFF. The CDR3, as DNA: TGTGCCAGCAGTTACCCCGGGCAGGGGGCAGATGAGCAGTTCTTC.